This TCR beta chain was retrieved from a study of blood T cell repertoires in COVID-19. Whole-study context: T cells, B-cell-depleted T cells, or PBMCs supplied cDNA or gDNA.

In the original workflow: Using reference gene primer amplification, nucleated cell counts were estimated. Some clones are missing from TCRdb's copy, which holds only in-frame ones; the method was immunoSEQ multiplex PCR. The DNA gave D and trimming, while V, J and clone size come from that table. The sample lists about 21,000 clones; about 88% were seen once. V shed 7 bases, J shed 4 bases, and the junction held 7 bases outside the gene matches. Germline V gives CDR1 MNHEY, CDR2 SVGAGI. The CDR3 length is 14 residues. The sample taken for sequencing was peripheral blood. V usage is TRBV6-5 and J usage is TRBJ2-1; 7 nucleotides match TRBD2. The receptor comes from a man aged 65 to 79 with acute or convalescent COVID-19. This CDR3 reads CASKVGTNYNEQFF. CDR3 DNA: TGTGCCAGCAAAGTAGGGACTAATTACAATGAGCAGTTCTTC.